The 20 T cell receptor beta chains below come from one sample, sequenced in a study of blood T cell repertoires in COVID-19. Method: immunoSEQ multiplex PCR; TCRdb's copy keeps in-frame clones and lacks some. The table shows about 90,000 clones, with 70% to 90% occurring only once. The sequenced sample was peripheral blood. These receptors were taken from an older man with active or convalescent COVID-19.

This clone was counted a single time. The CDR3 DNA is TGCGCCAGCAGCTTGGGGGACAGCGGGTTGTTTGGCTACACCTTC. Translated, it gives CASSLGDSGLFGYTF. The V call is TRBV5-1, the J call TRBJ1-2; 7 bases are shared with TRBD1. Per the germline V gene, CDR1 is SGHRS and CDR2 is YFSETQ. This CDR3 has 15 residues. J lost 7 bases, V lost 0 bases, and 9 bases had no gene match.

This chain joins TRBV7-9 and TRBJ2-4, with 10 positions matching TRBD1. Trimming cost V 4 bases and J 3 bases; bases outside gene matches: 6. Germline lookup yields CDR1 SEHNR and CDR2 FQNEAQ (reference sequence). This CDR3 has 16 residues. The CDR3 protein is CASSSGTGVLKNIQYF. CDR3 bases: TGTGCCAGCAGCTCAGGGACAGGGGTACTCAAAAACATTCAGTACTTC.

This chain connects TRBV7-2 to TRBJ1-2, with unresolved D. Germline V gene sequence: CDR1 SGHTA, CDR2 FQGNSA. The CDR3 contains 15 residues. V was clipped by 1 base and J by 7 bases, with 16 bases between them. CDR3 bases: TGTGCCAGCAGCTTAGATTCTCGGGAAGTCCGTGGCTACACCTTC. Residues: CASSLDSREVRGYTF.

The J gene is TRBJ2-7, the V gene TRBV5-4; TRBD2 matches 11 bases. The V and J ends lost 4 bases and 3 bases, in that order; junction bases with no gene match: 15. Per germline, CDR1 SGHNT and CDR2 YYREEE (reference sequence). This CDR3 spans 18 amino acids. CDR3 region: CASSPRGLAAPYVYEQYF. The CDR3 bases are TGTGCCAGCAGCCCTCGGGGACTAGCGGCTCCATACGTCTACGAGCAGTACTTC.

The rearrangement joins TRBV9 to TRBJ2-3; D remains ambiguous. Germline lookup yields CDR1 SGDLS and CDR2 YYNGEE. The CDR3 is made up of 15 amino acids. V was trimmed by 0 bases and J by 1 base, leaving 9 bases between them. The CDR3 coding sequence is TGTGCCAGCAGCGTAGTGGTAGGAGGCACAGATACGCAGTATTTT. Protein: CASSVVVGGTDTQYF.

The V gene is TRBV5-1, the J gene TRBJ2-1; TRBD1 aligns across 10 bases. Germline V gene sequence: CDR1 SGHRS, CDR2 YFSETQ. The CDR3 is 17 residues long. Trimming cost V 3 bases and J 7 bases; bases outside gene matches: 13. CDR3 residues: CASSSLARGTGVNEQFF. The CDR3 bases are TGCGCCAGCAGCTCACTTGCCCGGGGGACAGGGGTTAATGAGCAGTTCTTC.

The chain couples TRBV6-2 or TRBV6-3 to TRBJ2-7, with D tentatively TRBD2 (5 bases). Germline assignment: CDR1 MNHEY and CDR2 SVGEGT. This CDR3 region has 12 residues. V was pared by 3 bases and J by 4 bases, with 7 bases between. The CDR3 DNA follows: TGTGCCAGCAGTTATAGCGAATACGAGCAGTACTTC. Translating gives CASSYSEYEQYF.

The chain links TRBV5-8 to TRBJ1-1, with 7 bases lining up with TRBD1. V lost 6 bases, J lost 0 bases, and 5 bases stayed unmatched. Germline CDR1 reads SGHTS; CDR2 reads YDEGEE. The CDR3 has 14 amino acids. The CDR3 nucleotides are TGTGCCAGCAACACGGGACAGTTGAACACTGAAGCTTTCTTT. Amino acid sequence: CASNTGQLNTEAFF.

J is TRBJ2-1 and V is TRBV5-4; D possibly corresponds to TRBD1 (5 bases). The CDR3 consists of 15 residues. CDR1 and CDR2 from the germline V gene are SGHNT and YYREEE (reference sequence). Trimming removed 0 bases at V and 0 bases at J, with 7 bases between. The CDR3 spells CASSLEDSSYNEQFF. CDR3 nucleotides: TGTGCCAGCAGCTTGGAAGACAGCTCCTACAATGAGCAGTTCTTC.

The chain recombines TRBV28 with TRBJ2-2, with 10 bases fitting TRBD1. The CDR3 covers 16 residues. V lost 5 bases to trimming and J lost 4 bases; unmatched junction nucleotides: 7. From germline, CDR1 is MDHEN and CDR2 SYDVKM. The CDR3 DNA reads TGTGCCAGCAGTCAGCGACAGGGGGCGGCCACCGGGGAGCTGTTTTTT. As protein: CASSQRQGAATGELFF. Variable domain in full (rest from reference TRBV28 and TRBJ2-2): DVKVTQSSRYLVKRTGEKVFLECVQDMDHENMFWYRQDPGLGLRLIYFSYDVKMKEKGDIPEGYSVSREKKERFSLILESASTNQTSMYLCASSQRQGAATGELFFGEGSRLTVL.

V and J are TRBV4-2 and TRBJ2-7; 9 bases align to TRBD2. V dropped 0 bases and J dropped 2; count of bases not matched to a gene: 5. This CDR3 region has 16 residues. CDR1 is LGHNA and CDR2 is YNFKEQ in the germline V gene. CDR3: CASSQDLAGKTYEQYF. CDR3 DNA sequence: TGTGCCAGCAGCCAAGATCTAGCGGGGAAAACCTACGAGCAGTACTTC.

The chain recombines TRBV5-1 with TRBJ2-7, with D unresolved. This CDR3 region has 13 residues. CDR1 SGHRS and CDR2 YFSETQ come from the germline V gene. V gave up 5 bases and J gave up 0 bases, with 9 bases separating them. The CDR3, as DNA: TGCGCCAGCAGTGCGGAGAGCTCCTACGAGCAGTACTTC. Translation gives CASSAESSYEQYF.

The CDR3 region is CASSRDRGPAEAFF. The CDR3 nucleotides read TGTGCCAGCAGCCGGGACAGGGGGCCCGCTGAAGCTTTCTTT. The chain joins TRBV4-2 to TRBJ1-1; 12 positions match TRBD1. This CDR3 is 14 amino acids long. Germline V CDR1 and CDR2: LGHNA, YNFKEQ. The V and J ends lost 4 bases and 6 bases, in that order; junction bases with no gene match: 3.

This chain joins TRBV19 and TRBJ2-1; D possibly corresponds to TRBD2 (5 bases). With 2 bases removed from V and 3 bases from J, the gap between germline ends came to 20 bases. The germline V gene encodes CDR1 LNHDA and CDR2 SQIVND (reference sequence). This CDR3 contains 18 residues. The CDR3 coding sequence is TGTGCCAGTAGTATACTCCCGAAGAGGAGCGGTGGCTACAATGAGCAGTTCTTC. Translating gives CASSILPKRSGGYNEQFF. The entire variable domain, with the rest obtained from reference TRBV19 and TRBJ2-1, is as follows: DGGITQSPKYLFRKEGQNVTLSCEQNLNHDAMYWYRQDPGQGLRLIYYSQIVNDFQKGDIAEGYSVSREKKESFPLTVTSAQKNPTAFYLCASSILPKRSGGYNEQFFGPGTRLTVL.

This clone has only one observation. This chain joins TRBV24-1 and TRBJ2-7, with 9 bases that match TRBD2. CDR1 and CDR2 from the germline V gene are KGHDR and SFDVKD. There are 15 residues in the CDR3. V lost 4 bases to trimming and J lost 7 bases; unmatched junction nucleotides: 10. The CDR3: CATSDPLAGGMEQYF. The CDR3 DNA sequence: TGTGCCACCAGTGACCCACTAGCGGGCGGGATGGAGCAGTACTTC.

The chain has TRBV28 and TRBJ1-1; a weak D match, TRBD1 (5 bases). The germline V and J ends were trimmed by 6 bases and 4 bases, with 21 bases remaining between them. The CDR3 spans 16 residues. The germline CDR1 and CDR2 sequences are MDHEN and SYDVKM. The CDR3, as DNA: TGTGCCAGCAGGTCCCAGGCCTGGCTAAGGGGCACTGAAGCTTTCTTT. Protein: CASRSQAWLRGTEAFF.

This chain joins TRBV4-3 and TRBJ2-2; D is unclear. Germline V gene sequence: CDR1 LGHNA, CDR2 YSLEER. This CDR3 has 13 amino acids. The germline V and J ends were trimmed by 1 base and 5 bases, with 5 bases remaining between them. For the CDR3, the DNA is TGCGCCAGCAGCCAAGGGCTGACCGGGGAGCTGTTTTTT. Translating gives CASSQGLTGELFF.

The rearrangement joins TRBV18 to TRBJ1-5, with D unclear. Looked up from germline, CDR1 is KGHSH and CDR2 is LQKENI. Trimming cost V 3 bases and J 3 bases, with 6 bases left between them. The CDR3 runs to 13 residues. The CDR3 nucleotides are TGTGCCAGCTCACCTCAGGTCAATCAGCCCCAGCATTTT. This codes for CASSPQVNQPQHF. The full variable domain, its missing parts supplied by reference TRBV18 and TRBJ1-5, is NAGVMQNPRHLVRRRGQEARLRCSPMKGHSHVYWYRQLPEEGLKFMVYLQKENIIDESGMPKERFSAEFPKEGPSILRIQQVVRGDSAAYFCASSPQVNQPQHFGDGTRLSIL.

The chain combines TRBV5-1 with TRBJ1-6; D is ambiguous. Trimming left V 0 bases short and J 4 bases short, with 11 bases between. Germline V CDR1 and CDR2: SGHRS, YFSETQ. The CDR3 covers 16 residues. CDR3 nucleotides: TGCGCCAGCAGCTTGGGAACCACAGTTTATAATTCACCCCTCCACTTT. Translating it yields CASSLGTTVYNSPLHF.

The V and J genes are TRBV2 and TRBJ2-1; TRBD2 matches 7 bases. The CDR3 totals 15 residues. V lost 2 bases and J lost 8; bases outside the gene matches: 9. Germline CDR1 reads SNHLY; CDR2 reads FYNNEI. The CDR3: CASSERGGSWDEQFF. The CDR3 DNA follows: TGTGCCAGCAGTGAACGGGGCGGGAGTTGGGATGAGCAGTTCTTC.